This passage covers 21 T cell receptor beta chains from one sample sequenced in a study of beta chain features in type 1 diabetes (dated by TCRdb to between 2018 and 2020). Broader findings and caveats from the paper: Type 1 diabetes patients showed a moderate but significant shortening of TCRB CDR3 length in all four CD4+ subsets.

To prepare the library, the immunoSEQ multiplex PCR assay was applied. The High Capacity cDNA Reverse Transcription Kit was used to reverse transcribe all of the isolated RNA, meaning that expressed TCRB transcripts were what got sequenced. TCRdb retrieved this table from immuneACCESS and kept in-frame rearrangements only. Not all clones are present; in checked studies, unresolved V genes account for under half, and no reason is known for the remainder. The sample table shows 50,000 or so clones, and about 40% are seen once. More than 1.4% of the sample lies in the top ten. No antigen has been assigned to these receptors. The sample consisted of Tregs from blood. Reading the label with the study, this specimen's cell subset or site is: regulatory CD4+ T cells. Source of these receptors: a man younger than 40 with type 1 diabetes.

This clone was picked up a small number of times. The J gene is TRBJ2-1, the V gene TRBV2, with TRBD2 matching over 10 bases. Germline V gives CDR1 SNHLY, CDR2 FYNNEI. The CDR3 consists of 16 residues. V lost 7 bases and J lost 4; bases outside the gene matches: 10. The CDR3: CASIRRLAGAYNEQFF. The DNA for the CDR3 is TGTGCCAGCATTAGAAGGCTAGCGGGAGCGTACAATGAGCAGTTCTTC.

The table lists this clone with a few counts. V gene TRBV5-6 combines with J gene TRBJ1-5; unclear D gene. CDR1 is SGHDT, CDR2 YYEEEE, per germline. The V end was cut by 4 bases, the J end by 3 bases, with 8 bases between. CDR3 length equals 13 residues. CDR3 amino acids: CASSRTNNQPQHF. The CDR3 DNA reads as TGTGCCAGCAGCCGCACTAACAATCAGCCCCAGCATTTT.

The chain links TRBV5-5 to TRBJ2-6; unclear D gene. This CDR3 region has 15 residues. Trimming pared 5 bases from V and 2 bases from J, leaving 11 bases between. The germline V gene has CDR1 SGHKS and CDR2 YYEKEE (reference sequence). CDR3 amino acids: CASSLNPTGANVLTF. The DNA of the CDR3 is TGTGCCAGCAGTTTAAACCCTACTGGGGCCAACGTCCTGACTTTC.

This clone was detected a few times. This CDR3 reads CASKAGGLETQYF. The CDR3, as DNA: TGTGCCAGTAAGGCAGGTGGCTTAGAGACCCAGTACTTC. J is TRBJ2-5 and V is TRBV19; D is undetermined. The CDR3 runs 13 residues. Germline CDR1 is LNHDA and CDR2 is SQIVND (reference sequence). V was pared by 7 bases and J by 4 bases, with 13 bases between.

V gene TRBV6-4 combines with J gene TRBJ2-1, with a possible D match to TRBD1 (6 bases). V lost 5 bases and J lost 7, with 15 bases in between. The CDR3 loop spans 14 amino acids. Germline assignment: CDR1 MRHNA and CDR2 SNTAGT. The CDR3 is CASSQGNQANEQFF. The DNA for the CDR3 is TGTGCCAGCAGTCAGGGGAATCAGGCGAATGAGCAGTTCTTC.

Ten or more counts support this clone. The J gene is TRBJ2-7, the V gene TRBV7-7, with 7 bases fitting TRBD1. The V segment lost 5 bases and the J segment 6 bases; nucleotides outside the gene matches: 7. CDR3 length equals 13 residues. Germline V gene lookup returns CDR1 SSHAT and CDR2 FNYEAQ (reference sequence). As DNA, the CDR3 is TGTGCCAGCAGCCCGGGACAGCAGTCCGAGCAGTACTTC. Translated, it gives CASSPGQQSEQYF.

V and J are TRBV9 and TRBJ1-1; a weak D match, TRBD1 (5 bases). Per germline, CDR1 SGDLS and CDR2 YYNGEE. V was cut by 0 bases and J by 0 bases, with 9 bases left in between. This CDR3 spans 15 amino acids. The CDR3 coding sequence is TGTGCCAGCAGCGTAGAGGGGCTCATGAACACTGAAGCTTTCTTT. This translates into CASSVEGLMNTEAFF.

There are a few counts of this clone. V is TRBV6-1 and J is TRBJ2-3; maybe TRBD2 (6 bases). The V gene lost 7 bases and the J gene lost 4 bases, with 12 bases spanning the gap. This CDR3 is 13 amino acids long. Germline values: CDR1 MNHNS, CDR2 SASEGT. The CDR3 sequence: CASNRLESDTQYF. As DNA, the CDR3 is TGTGCCAGCAACAGACTAGAATCAGATACGCAGTATTTT.

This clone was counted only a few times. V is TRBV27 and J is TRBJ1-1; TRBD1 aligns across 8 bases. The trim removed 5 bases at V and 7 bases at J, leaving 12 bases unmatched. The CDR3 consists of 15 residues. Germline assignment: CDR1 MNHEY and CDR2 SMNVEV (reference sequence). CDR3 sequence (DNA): TGTGCCAGCAGTCCAACGACAGGGGCGTACATTGAAGCTTTCTTT. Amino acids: CASSPTTGAYIEAFF.

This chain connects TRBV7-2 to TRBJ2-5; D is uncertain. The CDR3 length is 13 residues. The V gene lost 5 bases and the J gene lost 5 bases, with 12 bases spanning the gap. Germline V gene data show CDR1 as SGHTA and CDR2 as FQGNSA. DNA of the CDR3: TGTGCCAGCAGCCCACGGTCCGGGGAGACCCAGTACTTC. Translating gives CASSPRSGETQYF.

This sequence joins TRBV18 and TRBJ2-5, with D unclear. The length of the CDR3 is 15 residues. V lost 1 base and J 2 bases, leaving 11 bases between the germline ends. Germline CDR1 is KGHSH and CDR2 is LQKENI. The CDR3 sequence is CASSPQETSQETQYF. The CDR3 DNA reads TGTGCCAGCTCACCACAGGAGACCTCTCAAGAGACCCAGTACTTC.

The CDR3 DNA follows: TGTGCCAGCAGTGAAGGGGGATCGGGCCGGGGCTATGGCTACACCTTC. Amino acid sequence: CASSEGGSGRGYGYTF. The chain has TRBV2 and TRBJ1-2; no firm D call. The V end lost 1 base, the J end lost 4 bases, and 16 bases lay between the germline ends. Looked up from germline, CDR1 is SNHLY and CDR2 is FYNNEI. The CDR3 has 16 amino acids.

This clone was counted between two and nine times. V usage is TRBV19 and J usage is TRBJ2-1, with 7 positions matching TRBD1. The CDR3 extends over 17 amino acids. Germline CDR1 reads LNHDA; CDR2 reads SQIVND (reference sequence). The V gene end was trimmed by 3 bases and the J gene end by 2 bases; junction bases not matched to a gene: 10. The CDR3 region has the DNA TGTGCCAGTAGTATTGGAGGAGAAGGGGGCGCCTACAATGAGCAGTTCTTC. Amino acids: CASSIGGEGGAYNEQFF.

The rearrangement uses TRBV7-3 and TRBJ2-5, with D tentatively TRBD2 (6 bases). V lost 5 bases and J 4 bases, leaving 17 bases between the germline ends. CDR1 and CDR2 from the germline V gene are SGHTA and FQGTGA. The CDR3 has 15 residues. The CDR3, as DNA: TGTGCCAGCAGCCTAAACGGGGGTAGAGGAGAGACCCAGTACTTC. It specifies CASSLNGGRGETQYF.

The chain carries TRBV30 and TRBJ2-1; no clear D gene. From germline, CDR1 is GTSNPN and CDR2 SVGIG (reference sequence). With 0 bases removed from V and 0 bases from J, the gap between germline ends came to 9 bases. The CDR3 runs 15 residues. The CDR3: CAWSVLRFSYNEQFF. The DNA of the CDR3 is TGTGCCTGGAGTGTACTGAGGTTCTCCTACAATGAGCAGTTCTTC.

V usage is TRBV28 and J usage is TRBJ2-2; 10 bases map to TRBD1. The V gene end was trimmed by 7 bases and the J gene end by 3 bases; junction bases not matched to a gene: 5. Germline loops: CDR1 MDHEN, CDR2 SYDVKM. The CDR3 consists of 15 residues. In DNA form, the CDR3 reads TGTGCCAGCATCACCGGGACAGGGGACACCGGGGAGCTGTTTTTT. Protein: CASITGTGDTGELFF.

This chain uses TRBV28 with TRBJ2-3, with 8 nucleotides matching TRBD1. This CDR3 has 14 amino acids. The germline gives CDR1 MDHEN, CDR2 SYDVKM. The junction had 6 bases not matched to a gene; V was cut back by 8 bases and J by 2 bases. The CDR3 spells CASWRTGPTDTQYF. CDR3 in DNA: TGTGCCAGCTGGCGGACAGGGCCCACAGATACGCAGTATTTT.

CDR3 nucleotides: TGCAGCGTTAATTTGGGACTTTCAGCCTACGAGCAGTACTTC. It is translated as CSVNLGLSAYEQYF. J is TRBJ2-7 and V is TRBV29-1; possibly TRBD2 for D (6 bases). Between the trimmed V and J ends, which lost 5 bases and 2 bases, there was a span of 16 bases. There are 14 residues in the CDR3. The V gene's germline CDR1 is SQVTM and CDR2 ANQGSEA.

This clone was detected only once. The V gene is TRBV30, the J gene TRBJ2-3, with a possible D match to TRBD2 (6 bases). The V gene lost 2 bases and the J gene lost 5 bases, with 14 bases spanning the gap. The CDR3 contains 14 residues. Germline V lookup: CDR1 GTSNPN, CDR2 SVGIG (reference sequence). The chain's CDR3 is CAWSHGSGIDTQYF. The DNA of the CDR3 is TGTGCCTGGAGTCACGGGAGTGGGATAGATACGCAGTATTTT.

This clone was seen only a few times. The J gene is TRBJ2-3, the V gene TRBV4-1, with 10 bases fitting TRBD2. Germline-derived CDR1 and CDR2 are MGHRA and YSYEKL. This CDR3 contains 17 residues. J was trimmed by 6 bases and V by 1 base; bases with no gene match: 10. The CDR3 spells CASSQVGLAGELDTQYF. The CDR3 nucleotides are TGCGCCAGCAGCCAAGTCGGGCTAGCGGGAGAACTGGATACGCAGTATTTT.

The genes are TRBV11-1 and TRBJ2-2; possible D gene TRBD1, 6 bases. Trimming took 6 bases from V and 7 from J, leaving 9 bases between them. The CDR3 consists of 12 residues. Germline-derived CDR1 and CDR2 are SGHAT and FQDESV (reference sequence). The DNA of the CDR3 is TGTGCCAGCAGTGAGGGGGTCGGGGAGCTGTTTTTT. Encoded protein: CASSEGVGELFF.